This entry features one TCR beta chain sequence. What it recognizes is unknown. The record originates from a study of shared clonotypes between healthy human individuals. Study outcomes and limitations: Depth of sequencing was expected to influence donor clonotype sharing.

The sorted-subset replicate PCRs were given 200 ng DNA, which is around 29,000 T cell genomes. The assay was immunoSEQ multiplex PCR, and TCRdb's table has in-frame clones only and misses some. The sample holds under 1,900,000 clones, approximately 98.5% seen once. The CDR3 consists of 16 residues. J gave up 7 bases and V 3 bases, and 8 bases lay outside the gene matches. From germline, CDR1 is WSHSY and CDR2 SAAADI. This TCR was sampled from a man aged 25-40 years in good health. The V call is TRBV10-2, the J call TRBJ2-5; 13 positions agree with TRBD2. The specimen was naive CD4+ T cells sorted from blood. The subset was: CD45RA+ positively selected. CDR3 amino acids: CASSERTSGGPPTQYF. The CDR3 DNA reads TGCGCCAGCAGTGAAAGGACTAGCGGGGGACCTCCGACCCAGTACTTC.